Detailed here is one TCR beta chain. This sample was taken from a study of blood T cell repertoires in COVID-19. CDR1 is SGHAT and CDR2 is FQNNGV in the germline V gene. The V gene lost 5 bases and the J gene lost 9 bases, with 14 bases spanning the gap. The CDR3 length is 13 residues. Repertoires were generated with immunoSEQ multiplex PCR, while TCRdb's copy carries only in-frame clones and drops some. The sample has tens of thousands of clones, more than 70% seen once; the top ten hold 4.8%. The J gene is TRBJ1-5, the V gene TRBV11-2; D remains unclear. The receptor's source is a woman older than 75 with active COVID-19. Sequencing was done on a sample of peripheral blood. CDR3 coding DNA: TGTGCCAGCAGCCCCCGAGGAATGGGGCCCCAGCATTTT. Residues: CASSPRGMGPQHF.